The 5 T cell receptor beta chains below all came from one sample that was sequenced in a study of T cell repertoires in ileal Crohn's disease. Assay: immunoSEQ multiplex PCR; the TCRdb copy retains only in-frame clones and omits some. The table lists about 4,900 clones, around 90% of them singletons. What was sequenced was ileal tissue. The receptors stem from an adult with Crohn's disease.

The chain joins TRBV5-1 to TRBJ2-7; D might be TRBD1 (6 bases). The ends were cut back, 1 base at V and 5 bases at J, with 16 bases in the middle. CDR3 length: 15 residues. The germline CDR1 and CDR2 sequences are SGHRS and YFSETQ. Here the CDR3 DNA reads TGCGCCAGCAGCTTGTTTGGCCAGGGGCCGGACGAGCAGTACTTC. Its protein product is CASSLFGQGPDEQYF.

The chain couples TRBV6-1 to TRBJ1-5; D possibly corresponds to TRBD1 (5 bases). Germline V gives CDR1 MNHNS, CDR2 SASEGT. The V and J ends lost 2 bases and 2 bases respectively, with 13 bases between them. The CDR3 sequence is 16 residues long. The CDR3 reads CASSERGSGGNQPQHF. CDR3 in DNA: TGTGCCAGCAGTGAAAGGGGCAGTGGAGGCAATCAGCCCCAGCATTTT.

The gene calls are TRBV19 and TRBJ2-5; 8 bases line up with TRBD2. This CDR3 is 15 amino acids long. Trimming removed 3 bases from V and 3 bases from J; junction bases left unmatched: 6. Germline V gives CDR1 LNHDA, CDR2 SQIVND (reference sequence). The CDR3 loop is CASSIYSGAKETQYF. CDR3 DNA: TGTGCCAGTAGTATCTATAGCGGGGCGAAAGAGACCCAGTACTTC.

The chain employs TRBV19 and TRBJ2-7; D perhaps matches TRBD2 (6 bases). The germline V and J ends were trimmed by 2 bases and 2 bases, with 10 bases remaining between them. Germline V CDR1 and CDR2: LNHDA, SQIVND (reference sequence). The CDR3 sequence is 14 residues long. Written as DNA, the CDR3 is TGTGCCAGTAGTATACCGGGGGACCCCTACGAGCAGTACTTC. Translation: CASSIPGDPYEQYF.

The rearrangement uses TRBV4-1 and TRBJ1-4, with TRBD1 identical over 8 bases. The germline CDR1 and CDR2 sequences are MGHRA and YSYEKL. V dropped 4 bases and J dropped 4; count of bases not matched to a gene: 11. This CDR3 has 17 amino acids. The CDR3 DNA reads as TGCGCCAGCAGCCGCAGAGACAGGGGCCGGGGTAATGAAAAACTGTTTTTT. Its protein is CASSRRDRGRGNEKLFF.